This paragraph reports one T cell receptor beta chain. Its antigen is undetermined. The sample is drawn from a study of post-analysis software for immune sequencing data. As for the study in general: The disease courses covered relapsing-remitting, secondary progressive and progressive-relapsing multiple sclerosis. The study's findings and limits: Controls significantly exceeded multiple sclerosis patients in normalized Chao1 diversity. Controls had lower frequencies than patients of a few TRBV segments, which included TRBV5-6, TRBV5-1 and TRBV20-1. Clustering by F measure revealed strong co-clustering among samples prepared together in one batch.

Unique molecular identifiers were built into the TCR beta cDNA libraries. TCRdb redid the calling of the PCR reads with MiXCR, one entry per CDR3 protein. The data show 450,000 to 650,000 distinct CDR3 sequences, roughly 47% seen once. CDR1 is LGHDT and CDR2 is YNNKEL in the germline V gene (reference sequence). Trimming shortened V by 4 bases and J by 3 bases, and 15 bases separated the two germline ends. This CDR3 contains 15 residues. The V call is TRBV3-1, the J call TRBJ1-1, with D maybe TRBD1 (6 bases). Sequencing input: blood. This receptor was identified in a girl between 10 and 17 years old with multiple sclerosis. Here the CDR3 DNA reads TGTGCCAGCAGCCGAGTAACAGGGCCTTACACTGAAGCTTTCTTT. Protein sequence: CASSRVTGPYTEAFF. The variable domain in full, completed from reference TRBV3-1 and TRBJ1-1, reads DTAVSQTPKYLVTQMGNDKSIKCEQNLGHDTMYWYKQDSKKFLKIMFSYNNKELIINETVPNRFSPKSPDKAHLNLHINSLELGDSAVYFCASSRVTGPYTEAFFGQGTRLTVV.